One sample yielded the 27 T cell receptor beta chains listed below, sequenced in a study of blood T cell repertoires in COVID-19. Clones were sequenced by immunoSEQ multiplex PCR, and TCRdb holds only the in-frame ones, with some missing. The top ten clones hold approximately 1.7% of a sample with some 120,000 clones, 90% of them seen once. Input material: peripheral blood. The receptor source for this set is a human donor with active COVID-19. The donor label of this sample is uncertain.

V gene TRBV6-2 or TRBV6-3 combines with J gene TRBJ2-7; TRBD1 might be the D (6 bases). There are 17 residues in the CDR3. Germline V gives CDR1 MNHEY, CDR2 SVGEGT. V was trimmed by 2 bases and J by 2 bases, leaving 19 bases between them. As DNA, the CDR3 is TGTGCCAGCAGTTACCTAAGGACAGACGGAAATCCCTACGAGCAGTACTTC. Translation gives CASSYLRTDGNPYEQYF.

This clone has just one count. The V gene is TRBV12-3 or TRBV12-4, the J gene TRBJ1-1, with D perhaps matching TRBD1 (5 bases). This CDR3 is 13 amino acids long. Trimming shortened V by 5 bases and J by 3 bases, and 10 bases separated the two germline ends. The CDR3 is CASSLTVDTEAFF. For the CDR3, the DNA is TGTGCCAGCAGTCTGACAGTGGACACTGAAGCTTTCTTT.

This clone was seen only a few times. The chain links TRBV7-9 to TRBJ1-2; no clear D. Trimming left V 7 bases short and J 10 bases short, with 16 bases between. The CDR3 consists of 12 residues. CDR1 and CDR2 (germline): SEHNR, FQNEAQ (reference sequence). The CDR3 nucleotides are TGTGCCAGCAAGAGTGAGGGCACAATCTACACCTTC. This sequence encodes CASKSEGTIYTF.

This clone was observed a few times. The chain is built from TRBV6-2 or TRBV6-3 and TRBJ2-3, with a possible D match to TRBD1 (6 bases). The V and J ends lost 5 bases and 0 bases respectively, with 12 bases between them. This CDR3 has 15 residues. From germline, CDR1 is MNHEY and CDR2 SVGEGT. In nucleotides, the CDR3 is TGTGCCAGCAGTCCACAGGGACCCAGCACAGATACGCAGTATTTT. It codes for CASSPQGPSTDTQYF.

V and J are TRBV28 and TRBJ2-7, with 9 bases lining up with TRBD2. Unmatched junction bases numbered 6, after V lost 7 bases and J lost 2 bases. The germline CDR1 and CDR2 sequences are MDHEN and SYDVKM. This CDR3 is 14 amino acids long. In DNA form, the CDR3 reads TGTGCCAGCATCGCGGGGGGGCCGGCCTACGAGCAGTACTTC. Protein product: CASIAGGPAYEQYF. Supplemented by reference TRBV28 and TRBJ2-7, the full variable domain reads DVKVTQSSRYLVKRTGEKVFLECVQDMDHENMFWYRQDPGLGLRLIYFSYDVKMKEKGDIPEGYSVSREKKERFSLILESASTNQTSMYLCASIAGGPAYEQYFGPGTRLTVT.

CDR3 DNA sequence: TGTGCCAGTAGTATGTGGGACAGCACTGAAGCTTTCTTT. Translated: CASSMWDSTEAFF. The chain recombines TRBV19 with TRBJ1-1; TRBD1 aligns across 7 bases. CDR1 and CDR2 from the germline V gene are LNHDA and SQIVND (reference sequence). This CDR3 contains 13 residues. The J segment lost 4 bases and the V segment lost 3 bases, leaving 2 bases of the junction unmatched.

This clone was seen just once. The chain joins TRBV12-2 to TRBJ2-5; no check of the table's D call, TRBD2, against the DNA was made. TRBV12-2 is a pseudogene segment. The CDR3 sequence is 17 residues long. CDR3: CASRPPTVGGTQETQYF. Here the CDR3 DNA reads TGTGCAAGTCGCCCCCCAACGGTGGGGGGGACCCAAGAGACCCAGTACTTC.

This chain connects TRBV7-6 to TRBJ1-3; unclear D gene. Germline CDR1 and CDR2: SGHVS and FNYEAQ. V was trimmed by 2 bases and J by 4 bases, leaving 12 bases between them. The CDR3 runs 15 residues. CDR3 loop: CASSLNGGLGNTIYF. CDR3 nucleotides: TGTGCCAGCAGCTTAAATGGAGGGCTCGGAAACACCATATATTTT. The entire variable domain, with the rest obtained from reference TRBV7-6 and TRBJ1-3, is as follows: GAGVSQSPRYKVTKRGQDVALRCDPISGHVSLYWYRQALGQGPEFLTYFNYEAQQDKSGLPNDRFSAERPEGSISTLTIQRTEQRDSAMYRCASSLNGGLGNTIYFGEGSWLTVV.

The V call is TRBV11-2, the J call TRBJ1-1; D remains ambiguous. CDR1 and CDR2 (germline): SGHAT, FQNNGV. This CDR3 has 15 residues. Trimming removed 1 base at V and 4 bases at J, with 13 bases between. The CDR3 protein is CASSLVSGATTEAFF. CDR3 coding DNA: TGTGCCAGCAGCTTAGTTTCCGGAGCGACCACTGAAGCTTTCTTT.

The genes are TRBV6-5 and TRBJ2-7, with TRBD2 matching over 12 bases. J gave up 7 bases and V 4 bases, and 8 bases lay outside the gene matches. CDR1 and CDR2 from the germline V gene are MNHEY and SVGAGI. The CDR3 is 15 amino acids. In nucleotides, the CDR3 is TGTGCCAGCAGTTCCCGGACTAGCGGGGAGGGTGAGCAGTACTTC. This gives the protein CASSSRTSGEGEQYF.

The CDR3 sequence: CASRIDRGEQFF. The CDR3 bases are TGTGCCAGTAGAATCGACAGGGGTGAGCAGTTCTTC. The gene calls are TRBV19 and TRBJ2-1, with TRBD1 identical over 8 bases. This CDR3 comprises 12 residues. The junction had 4 bases not matched to a gene; V was cut back by 6 bases and J by 9 bases. CDR1 and CDR2 from the germline V gene are LNHDA and SQIVND (reference sequence).

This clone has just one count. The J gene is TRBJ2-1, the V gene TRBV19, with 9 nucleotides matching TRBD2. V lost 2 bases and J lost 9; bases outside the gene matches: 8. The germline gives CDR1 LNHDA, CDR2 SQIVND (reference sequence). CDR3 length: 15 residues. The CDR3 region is CASSILGAGGSEQFF. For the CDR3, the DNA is TGTGCCAGTAGTATACTGGGAGCGGGGGGAAGTGAGCAGTTCTTC. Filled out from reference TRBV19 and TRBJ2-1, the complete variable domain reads DGGITQSPKYLFRKEGQNVTLSCEQNLNHDAMYWYRQDPGQGLRLIYYSQIVNDFQKGDIAEGYSVSREKKESFPLTVTSAQKNPTAFYLCASSILGAGGSEQFFGPGTRLTVL.

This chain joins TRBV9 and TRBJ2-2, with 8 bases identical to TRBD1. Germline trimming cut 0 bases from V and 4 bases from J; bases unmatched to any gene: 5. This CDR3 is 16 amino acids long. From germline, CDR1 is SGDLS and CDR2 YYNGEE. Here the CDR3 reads CASSVEGTGRTGELFF. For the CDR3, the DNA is TGTGCCAGCAGCGTAGAGGGGACAGGCCGCACCGGGGAGCTGTTTTTT.

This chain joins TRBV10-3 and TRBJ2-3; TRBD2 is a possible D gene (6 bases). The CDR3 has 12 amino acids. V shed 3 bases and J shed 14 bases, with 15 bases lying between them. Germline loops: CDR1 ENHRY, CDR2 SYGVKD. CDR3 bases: TGTGCCATCAGTGAAGTGGGGAGGCAAGGGTATTTT. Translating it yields CAISEVGRQGYF.

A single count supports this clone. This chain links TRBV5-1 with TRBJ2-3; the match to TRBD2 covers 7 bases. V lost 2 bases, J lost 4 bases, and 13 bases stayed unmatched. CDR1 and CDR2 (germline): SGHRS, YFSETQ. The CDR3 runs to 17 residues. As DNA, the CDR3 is TGCGCCAGCAGCTTTTTTCGACGGGGAGGGTTGCCAGATACGCAGTATTTT. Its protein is CASSFFRRGGLPDTQYF.

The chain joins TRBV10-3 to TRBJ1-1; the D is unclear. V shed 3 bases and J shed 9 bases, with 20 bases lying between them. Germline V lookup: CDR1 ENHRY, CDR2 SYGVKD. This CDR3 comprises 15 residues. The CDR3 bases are TGTGCCATCAGTGATCACTCCGTGGGCGAGTATAAAGCTTTCTTT. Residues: CAISDHSVGEYKAFF.

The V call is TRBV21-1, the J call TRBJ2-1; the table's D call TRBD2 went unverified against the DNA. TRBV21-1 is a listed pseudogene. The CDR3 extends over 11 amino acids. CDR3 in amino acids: CASGGDNEQFF. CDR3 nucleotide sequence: TGTGCCAGCGGGGGGGACAATGAGCAGTTCTTC.

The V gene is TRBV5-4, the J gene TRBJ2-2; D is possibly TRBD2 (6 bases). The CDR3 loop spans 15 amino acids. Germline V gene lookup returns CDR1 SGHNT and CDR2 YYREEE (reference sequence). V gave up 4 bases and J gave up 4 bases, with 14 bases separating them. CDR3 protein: CASSRESRVTGELFF. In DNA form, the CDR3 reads TGTGCCAGCAGCCGGGAGTCCAGGGTCACCGGGGAGCTGTTTTTT.

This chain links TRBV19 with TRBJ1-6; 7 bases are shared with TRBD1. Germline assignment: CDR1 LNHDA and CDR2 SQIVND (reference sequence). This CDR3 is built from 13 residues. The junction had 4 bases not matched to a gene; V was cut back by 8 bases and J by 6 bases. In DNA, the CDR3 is TGTGCCAGTTGCAGGGGGTTTAATTCACCCCTCCACTTT. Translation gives CASCRGFNSPLHF.

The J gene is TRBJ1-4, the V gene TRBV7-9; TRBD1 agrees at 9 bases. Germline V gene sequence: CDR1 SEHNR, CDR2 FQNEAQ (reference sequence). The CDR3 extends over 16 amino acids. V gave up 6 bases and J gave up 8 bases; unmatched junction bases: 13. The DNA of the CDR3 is TGTGCCAGCAGGACCGGGACAGGGCTTTCGAACGAAAAACTGTTTTTT. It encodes CASRTGTGLSNEKLFF.

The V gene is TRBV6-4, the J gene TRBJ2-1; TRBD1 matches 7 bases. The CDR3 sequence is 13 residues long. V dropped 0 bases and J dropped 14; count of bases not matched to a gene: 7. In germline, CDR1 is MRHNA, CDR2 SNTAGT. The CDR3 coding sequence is TGTGCCAGCAGTGACTCCACTAGGGGGCGAAAGTTCTTC. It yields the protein CASSDSTRGRKFF.

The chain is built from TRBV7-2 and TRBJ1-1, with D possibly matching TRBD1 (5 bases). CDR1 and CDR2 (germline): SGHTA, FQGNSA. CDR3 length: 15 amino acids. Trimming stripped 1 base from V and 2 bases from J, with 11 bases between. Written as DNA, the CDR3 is TGTGCCAGCAGCTTAGTGTCAGGGTATAACACTGAAGCTTTCTTT. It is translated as CASSLVSGYNTEAFF.

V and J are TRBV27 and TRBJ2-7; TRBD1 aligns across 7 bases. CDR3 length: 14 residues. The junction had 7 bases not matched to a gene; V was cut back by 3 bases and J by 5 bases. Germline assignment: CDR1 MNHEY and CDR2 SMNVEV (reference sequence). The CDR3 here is CASSFGQDRHEQYF. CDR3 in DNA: TGTGCCAGCAGTTTTGGACAGGATCGGCACGAGCAGTACTTC.

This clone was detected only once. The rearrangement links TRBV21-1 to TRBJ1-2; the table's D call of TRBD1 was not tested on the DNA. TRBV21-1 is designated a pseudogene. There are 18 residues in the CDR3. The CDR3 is CASSNHLATGGSNYGYTF. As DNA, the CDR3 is TGTGCCAGCAGCAATCATCTCGCCACAGGGGGCAGTAACTATGGCTACACCTTC.

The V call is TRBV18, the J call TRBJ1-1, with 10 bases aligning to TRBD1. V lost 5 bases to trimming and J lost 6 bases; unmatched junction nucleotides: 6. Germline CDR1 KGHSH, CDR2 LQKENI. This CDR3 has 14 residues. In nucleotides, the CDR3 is TGTGCCAGCTCAAGCCGGGACAGGGGTCCTGAAGCTTTCTTT. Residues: CASSSRDRGPEAFF. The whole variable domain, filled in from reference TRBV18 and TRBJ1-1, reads NAGVMQNPRHLVRRRGQEARLRCSPMKGHSHVYWYRQLPEEGLKFMVYLQKENIIDESGMPKERFSAEFPKEGPSILRIQQVVRGDSAAYFCASSSRDRGPEAFFGQGTRLTVV.

CDR3 residues: CASSEANAGNTIYF. CDR3 sequence (DNA): TGTGCCAGCAGCGAAGCGAATGCTGGAAACACCATATATTTT. The chain recombines TRBV7-2 with TRBJ1-3, with D hard to call. The CDR3 loop spans 14 amino acids. Germline-derived CDR1 and CDR2 are SGHTA and FQGNSA. V was pared by 5 bases and J by 2 bases, with 10 bases between.

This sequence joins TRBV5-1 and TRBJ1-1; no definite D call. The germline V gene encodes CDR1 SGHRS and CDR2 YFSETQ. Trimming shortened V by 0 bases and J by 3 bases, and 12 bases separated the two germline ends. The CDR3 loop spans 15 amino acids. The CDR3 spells CASSLEGGWYTEAFF. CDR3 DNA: TGCGCCAGCAGCTTGGAAGGAGGGTGGTACACTGAAGCTTTCTTT.